This TCR beta chain was profiled in a study of T-cell memory formation after mild COVID-19. This clonotype was picked up many times. What it binds is unknown. Barcoded TCR alpha and TCR beta cDNA libraries with UMIs came from 5'RACE using constant-segment primers. TCRdb analysed the 5' RACE reads with MiXCR anew, one entry per CDR3 protein. The top ten clones hold 13% to 15% of a sample with around 29,000 distinct CDR3 sequences, around 10% of them seen once. Findings and caveats of the study: Those CD4+ clones that contracted were mainly in CM and EM (CD8+ ones in EMRA).

The CDR3 length is 15 residues. CDR1 and CDR2 (germline): MRHNA, SNTAGT. V shed 0 bases and J 6 bases; nucleotides not matched to a gene: 1. V and J are TRBV6-4 and TRBJ2-1; 11 positions match TRBD2. This clonotype originated in an adult woman who had mild COVID-19 (a few samples of this study predate the infection). Cell type and time point are not known. Source material: PBMCs or a T cell subset sorted from them (not recorded which). CDR3 loop: CASSDSSGGANEQFF. The CDR3 region has the DNA TGTGCCAGCAGTGACTCTAGCGGGGGGGCCAATGAGCAGTTCTTC.